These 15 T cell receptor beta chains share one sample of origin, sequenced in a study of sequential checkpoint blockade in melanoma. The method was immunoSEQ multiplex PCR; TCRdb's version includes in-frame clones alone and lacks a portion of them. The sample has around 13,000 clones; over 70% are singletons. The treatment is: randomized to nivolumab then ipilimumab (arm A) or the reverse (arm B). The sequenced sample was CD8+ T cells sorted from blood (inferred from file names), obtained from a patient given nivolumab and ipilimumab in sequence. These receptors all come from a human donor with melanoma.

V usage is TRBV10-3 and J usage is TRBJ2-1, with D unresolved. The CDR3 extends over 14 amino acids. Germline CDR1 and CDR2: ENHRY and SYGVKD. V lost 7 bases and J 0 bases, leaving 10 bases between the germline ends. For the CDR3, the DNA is TGTGCCATCAACTCTCCAAGCTCCTACAATGAGCAGTTCTTC. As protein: CAINSPSSYNEQFF.

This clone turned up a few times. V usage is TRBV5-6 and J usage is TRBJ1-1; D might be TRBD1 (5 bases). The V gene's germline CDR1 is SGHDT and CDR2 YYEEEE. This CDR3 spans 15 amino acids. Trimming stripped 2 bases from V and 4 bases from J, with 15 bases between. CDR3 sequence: CASSLGYGHATEAFF. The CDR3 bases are TGTGCCAGCAGCTTAGGGTATGGACACGCCACTGAAGCTTTCTTT.

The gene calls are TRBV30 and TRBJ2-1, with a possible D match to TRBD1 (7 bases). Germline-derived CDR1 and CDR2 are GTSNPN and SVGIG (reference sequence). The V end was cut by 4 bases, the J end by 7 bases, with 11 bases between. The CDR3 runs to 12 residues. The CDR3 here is CAWNAGGNEQFF. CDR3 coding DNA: TGTGCCTGGAACGCAGGGGGGAATGAGCAGTTCTTC.

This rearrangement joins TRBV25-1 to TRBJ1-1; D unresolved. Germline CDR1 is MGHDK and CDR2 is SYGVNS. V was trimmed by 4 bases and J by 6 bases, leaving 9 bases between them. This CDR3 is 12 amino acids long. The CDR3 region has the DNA TGTGCCAGCAGTGGTCCCCAGTCTGAAGCTTTCTTT. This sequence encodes CASSGPQSEAFF.

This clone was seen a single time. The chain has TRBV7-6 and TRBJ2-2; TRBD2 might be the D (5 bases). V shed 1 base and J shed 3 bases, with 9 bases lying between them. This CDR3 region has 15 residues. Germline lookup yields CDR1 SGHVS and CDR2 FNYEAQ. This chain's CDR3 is CASSLVGGYTGELFF. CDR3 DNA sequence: TGTGCCAGCAGCTTAGTCGGAGGATACACCGGGGAGCTGTTTTTT.

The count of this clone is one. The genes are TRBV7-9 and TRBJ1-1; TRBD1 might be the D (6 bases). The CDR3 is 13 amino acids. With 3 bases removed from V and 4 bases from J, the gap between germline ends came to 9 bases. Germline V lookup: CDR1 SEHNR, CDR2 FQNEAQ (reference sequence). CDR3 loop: CASSLGAGTEAFF. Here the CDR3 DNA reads TGTGCCAGCAGCTTGGGGGCGGGCACTGAAGCTTTCTTT.

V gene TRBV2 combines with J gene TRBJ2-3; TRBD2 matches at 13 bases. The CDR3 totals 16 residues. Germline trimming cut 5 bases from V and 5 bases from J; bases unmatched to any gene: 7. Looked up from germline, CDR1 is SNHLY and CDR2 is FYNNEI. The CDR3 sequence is CASSLLLAGGIDTQYF. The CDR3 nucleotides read TGTGCCAGCAGTCTCCTACTAGCGGGGGGGATAGATACGCAGTATTTT.

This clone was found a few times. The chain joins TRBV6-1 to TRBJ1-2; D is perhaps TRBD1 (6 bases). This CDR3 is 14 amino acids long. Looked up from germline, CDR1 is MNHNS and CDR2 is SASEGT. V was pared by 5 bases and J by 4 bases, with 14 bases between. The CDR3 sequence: CASSPKGQLYGYTF. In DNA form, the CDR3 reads TGTGCCAGCAGTCCCAAAGGACAGCTCTATGGCTACACCTTC.

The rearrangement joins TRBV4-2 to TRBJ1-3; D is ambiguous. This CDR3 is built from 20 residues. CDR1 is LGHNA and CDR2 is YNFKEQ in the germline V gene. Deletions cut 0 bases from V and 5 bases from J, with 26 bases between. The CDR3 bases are TGTGCCAGCAGCCAAGATCTGCCAGCCCCCGGTACGGGGTTCCGAAACACCATATATTTT. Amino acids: CASSQDLPAPGTGFRNTIYF.

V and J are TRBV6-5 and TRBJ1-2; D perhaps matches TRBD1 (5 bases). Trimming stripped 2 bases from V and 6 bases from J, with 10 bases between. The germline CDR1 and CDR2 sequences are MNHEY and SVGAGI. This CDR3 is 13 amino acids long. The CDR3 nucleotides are TGTGCCAGCAGTTACGGGGGGGGTGATGGCTACACCTTC. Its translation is CASSYGGGDGYTF.

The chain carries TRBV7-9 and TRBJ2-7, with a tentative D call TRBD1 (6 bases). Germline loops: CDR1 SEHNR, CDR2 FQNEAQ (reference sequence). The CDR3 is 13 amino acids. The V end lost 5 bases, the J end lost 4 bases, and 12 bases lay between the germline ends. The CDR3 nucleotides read TGTGCCAGCAGCCTGGGACATTCTTACGAGCAGTACTTC. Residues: CASSLGHSYEQYF.

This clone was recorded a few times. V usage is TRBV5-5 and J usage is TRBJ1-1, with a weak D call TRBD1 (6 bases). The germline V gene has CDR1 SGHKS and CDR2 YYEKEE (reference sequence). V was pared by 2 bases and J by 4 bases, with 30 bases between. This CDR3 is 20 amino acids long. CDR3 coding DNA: TGTGCCAGCAGCTTTGTCCGGATGACAGGCCGGTACCATGAAGGCACTGAAGCTTTCTTT. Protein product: CASSFVRMTGRYHEGTEAFF.

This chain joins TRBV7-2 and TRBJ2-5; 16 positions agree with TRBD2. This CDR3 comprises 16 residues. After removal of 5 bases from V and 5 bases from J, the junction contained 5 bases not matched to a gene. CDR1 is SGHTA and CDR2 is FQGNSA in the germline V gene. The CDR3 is CASSPGLAGGLETQYF. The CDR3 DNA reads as TGTGCCAGCAGCCCGGGACTAGCGGGGGGGCTGGAGACCCAGTACTTC.

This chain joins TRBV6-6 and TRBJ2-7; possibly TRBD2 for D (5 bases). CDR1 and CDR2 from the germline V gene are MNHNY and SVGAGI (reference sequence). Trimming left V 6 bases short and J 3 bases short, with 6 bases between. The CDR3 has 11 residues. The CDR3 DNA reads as TGTGCCAGCAGAGACTACTACGAGCAGTACTTC. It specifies CASRDYYEQYF.

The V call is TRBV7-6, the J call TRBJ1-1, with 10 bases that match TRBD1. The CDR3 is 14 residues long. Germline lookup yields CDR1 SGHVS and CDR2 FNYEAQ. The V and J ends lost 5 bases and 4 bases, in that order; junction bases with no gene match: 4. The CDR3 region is CASSAGQGPTEAFF. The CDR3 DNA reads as TGTGCCAGCAGCGCGGGACAGGGGCCCACTGAAGCTTTCTTT.